This is a list of T cell receptor beta chains from one sample in a study of CDR3 diversity in severe acne. MiXCR was run by TCRdb on the PCR reads, yielding one entry per CDR3 protein. The sample shows roughly 81,000 distinct CDR3 sequences, 45% to 55% of them seen only once. The sequencing input was blood. Receptors were obtained from a male donor in good health, serving as a control. The CDR3 runs from the conserved cysteine through the conserved F or W. A D gene is named only where the DNA matches it firmly. The listing skips clone size in some rows; elsewhere it reads once, few, many or a size class.

>TRBV20-1|TRBJ1-6|TRBD1|-
CSASGTGRVDSPLHF
TGCAGTGCTAGCGGGACAGGGCGGGTAGATTCACCCCTCCACTTT
>TRBV12-3/TRBV12-4|TRBJ2-7|-|-
CASSTGRGAESEQYF
TGTGCCAGCAGTACGGGACGGGGGGCGGAAAGCGAGCAGTACTTC
>TRBV7-3|TRBJ1-4|TRBD1|few
CASSISTGRNEKLFF
TGTGCCAGCAGCATTTCGACAGGGCGGAATGAAAAACTGTTTTTT
>TRBV4-1|TRBJ1-1|TRBD1|many
CASSQTGGKMNTEAFF
TGCGCCAGCAGCCAAACAGGGGGCAAGATGAACACTGAAGCTTTCTTT
>TRBV20-1|TRBJ2-5|TRBD2|-
CSAPPTSGQETQYF
TGCAGTGCCCCCCCCACTAGCGGCCAAGAGACCCAGTACTTC
>TRBV7-6|TRBJ1-2|-|medium-sized
CASSLEWGVPKGGYTF
TGTGCCAGCAGCCTCGAGTGGGGGGTACCTAAAGGAGGCTACACCTTC
>TRBV10-3|TRBJ2-5|-|-
CAIKATDNFQETQYF
TGTGCCATCAAGGCCACAGATAATTTCCAAGAGACCCAGTACTTC
>TRBV29-1|TRBJ2-7|-|-
CSAYYGTYEQYF
TGCAGCGCCTACTATGGTACCTACGAGCAGTACTTC
>TRBV28|TRBJ1-2|TRBD1|many
CASSLRAWTGHYGYTF
TGTGCCAGCAGTTTAAGGGCTTGGACAGGGCACTATGGCTACACCTTC
>TRBV20-1|TRBJ2-3|TRBD2|-
CSASLQREGGDTQYF
TGCAGTGCTAGTCTCCAGCGGGAGGGTGGAGATACGCAGTATTTT
>TRBV7-9|TRBJ2-5|TRBD1|-
CASSFGDRGLQETQCF
TGTGCCAGCAGCTTCGGGGACAGGGGGCTTCAAGAGACCCAGTGCTTT
>TRBV2|TRBJ2-7|-|few
CASSVSYEQYF
TGTGCCAGCAGTGTTAGCTACGAGCAGTACTTC
>TRBV20-1|TRBJ2-5|-|-
CSARRAGGSSRGQETQYF
TGCAGTGCTAGACGGGCAGGAGGATCTAGCAGGGGTCAAGAGACCCAGTACTTC
>TRBV5-1|TRBJ1-3|-|-
CASSFLRSSGNTIYF
TGTGCCAGCAGCTTTCTCAGAAGCTCTGGAAACACCATATATTTT
>TRBV29-1|TRBJ2-3|-|-
CSVEKGLRTDTQYF
TGCAGCGTTGAGAAAGGACTAAGAACAGATACGCAGTATTTT
>TRBV20-1|TRBJ2-1|-|-
CSARVNRDEQFF
TGCAGTGCTAGAGTCAACCGGGATGAGCAGTTCTTC
>TRBV6-5|TRBJ1-2|-|many
CASSAQDSRYGYTF
TGTGCCAGCAGCGCCCAGGACAGCCGCTATGGCTACACCTTC
>TRBV7-3|TRBJ2-2|TRBD2|-
CASSLSLAGGELFF
TGTGCCAGCAGCTTAAGTCTAGCGGGCGGGGAGCTGTTTTTT
>TRBV20-1|TRBJ2-7|TRBD2|-
CSLLTSGGEQYF
TGCAGTCTACTGACTAGCGGAGGCGAGCAGTACTTC
>TRBV24-1|TRBJ2-1|-|many
CATSDSVGSYNEQFF
TGTGCCACCAGTGACTCGGTCGGTTCCTACAATGAGCAGTTCTTC
>TRBV7-6|TRBJ2-7|-|-
CASSLGDPYEQYF
TGCGCCAGCAGCTTGGGGGACCCCTACGAGCAGTACTTC
>TRBV2|TRBJ2-7|-|few
CASSENSGGGSEQYF
TGTGCCAGCAGTGAAAATTCCGGGGGCGGGTCGGAGCAGTACTTC
>TRBV29-1|TRBJ1-1|-|-
CSVARSTRNTEAFF
TGCAGCGTTGCCCGCTCAACAAGGAACACTGAAGCTTTCTTT
>TRBV20-1|TRBJ1-1|-|once
CSARQGSEAFF
TGCAGTGCTAGACAGGGTTCTGAAGCTTTCTTT
>TRBV5-6|TRBJ2-3|TRBD1|many
CASSLETGQPEGDTQYF
TGTGCCAGCAGCTTGGAAACGGGACAGCCCGAGGGAGATACGCAGTATTTT
>TRBV19|TRBJ1-1|TRBD1|once
CASSMSRGIEAFF
TGTGCCAGTAGTATGTCCAGGGGGATTGAAGCTTTCTTT
>TRBV24-1|TRBJ1-1|TRBD1|few
CATRRTGGTEAFF
TGTGCCACCAGGCGGACAGGGGGCACTGAAGCTTTCTTT
>TRBV6-5|TRBJ1-5|-|medium-sized
CASRRAANQPQHF
TGTGCCAGCCGGAGAGCCGCCAATCAGCCCCAGCATTTT
>TRBV2|TRBJ2-3|-|medium-sized
CASSEGYPTTDTQYF
TGTGCCAGCAGTGAGGGATACCCTACCACAGATACGCAGTATTTT
>TRBV11-2|TRBJ1-1|-|-
CASSLTTSNTEAFF
TGTGCCAGCAGCTTAACCACCTCGAACACTGAAGCTTTCTTT
>TRBV11-3|TRBJ2-7|-|-
CASSSGGASDFNYEQYF
TGTGCCAGCAGCTCTGGCGGCGCATCGGACTTCAACTACGAGCAGTACTTC
>TRBV25-1|TRBJ2-1|TRBD2|medium-sized
CASKGLASGLNPSSYNEQFF
TGTGCCAGCAAAGGATTGGCTAGCGGACTAAACCCAAGCTCCTACAATGAGCAGTTCTTC
>TRBV7-8|TRBJ2-5|-|medium-sized
CASSLRVTVQETQYF
TGTGCCAGCAGCTTACGGGTTACAGTACAAGAGACCCAGTACTTC
>TRBV6-4|TRBJ2-1|-|-
CASSRGTDYNEQFF
TGTGCCAGCAGCCGCGGGACAGACTACAATGAGCAGTTCTTC
>TRBV20-1|TRBJ2-7|TRBD2|-
CSARALAGDYEQYF
TGCAGTGCTAGAGCCCTAGCGGGAGACTACGAGCAGTACTTC
>TRBV11-1|TRBJ1-1|-|-
CASSFRGWDTEAFF
TGTGCCAGCAGCTTCAGGGGATGGGACACTGAAGCTTTCTTT
>TRBV19|TRBJ1-1|-|-
CASSILGNTEAFF
TGTGCCAGTAGTATCTTAGGGAACACTGAAGCTTTCTTT
>TRBV5-4|TRBJ2-7|TRBD1|once
CASSVGTGGERDEQYF
TGTGCCAGCAGCGTCGGGACAGGGGGCGAGAGGGACGAGCAGTACTTC
>TRBV24-1|TRBJ2-3|-|many
CATSGDRRTDTQYF
TGTGCCACCAGTGGAGACAGGCGCACAGATACGCAGTATTTT
>TRBV5-1|TRBJ2-1|-|-
CASSSVRDNEQFF
TGCGCCAGCAGCTCCGTACGAGACAATGAGCAGTTCTTC
>TRBV5-6|TRBJ1-2|-|few
CASSLVSVHYGYTF
TGTGCCAGCAGCTTGGTTTCAGTACACTATGGCTACACCTTC
>TRBV4-2|TRBJ2-1|TRBD2|many
CASRSGLAGGVEQFF
TGTGCCAGCAGGAGCGGTCTAGCGGGGGGGGTTGAGCAGTTCTTC
>TRBV10-3|TRBJ2-2|-|-
CAISTGITNTGELFF
TGTGCCATCAGTACAGGGATTACGAACACCGGGGAGCTGTTTTTT
>TRBV29-1|TRBJ2-2|TRBD2|-
CSVEDPLAGEATGELFF
TGCAGCGTTGAAGACCCACTAGCGGGAGAGGCGACCGGGGAGCTGTTTTTT